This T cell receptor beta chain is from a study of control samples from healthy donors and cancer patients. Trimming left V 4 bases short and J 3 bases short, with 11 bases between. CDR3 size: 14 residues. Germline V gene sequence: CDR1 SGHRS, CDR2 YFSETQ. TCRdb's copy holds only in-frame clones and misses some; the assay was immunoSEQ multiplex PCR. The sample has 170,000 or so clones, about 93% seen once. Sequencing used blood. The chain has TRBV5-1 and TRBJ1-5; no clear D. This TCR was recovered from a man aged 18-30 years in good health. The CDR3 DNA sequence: TGCGCCAGCAGCCTCGGACTAGACAATCAGCCCCAGCATTTT. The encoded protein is CASSLGLDNQPQHF.